The present T cell receptor beta chain was sequenced within a study of a mutant IDH1 vaccine in newly diagnosed glioma. In the study overall: Patients got their first vaccination 4-6 weeks after radiotherapy alone, or with temozolomide cycles. Week 35 was safety follow-up visit V12; week 47 was end-of-study visit V13. Broader study findings: Seemingly, top peripheral T cell clonotype changes bore no relation to pseudoprogression.

Using immunoSEQ multiplex PCR, the repertoire was profiled, and TCRdb retains in-frame clones only, with some absent. The sample includes about 46,000 clones, approximately 84% of them seen just once. In the case of this clone: Its antigen is still unknown.

Time point of the sample: week 47, end of study. One vaccine dose held 300 ug of mutant IDH1 20-mer peptide and came with topical imiquimod. The sequence came from a woman under 40 with glioma. Some clones in this sample may be carry-over from other donors' samples. The specimen was PBMCs, collected from a glioma patient whose treatment included an IDH1 peptide vaccine.

The CDR3 protein is CASSSGYGEQPQHF. The DNA for the CDR3 is TGCGCCAGCAGCTCTGGGTACGGGGAACAGCCCCAGCATTTT. This sequence joins TRBV4-1 and TRBJ1-5; no clear D gene. V shed 5 bases and J shed 7 bases, with 15 bases lying between them. This CDR3 comprises 14 residues. Per germline, CDR1 MGHRA and CDR2 YSYEKL.